This TCR beta chain was captured in a study of blood T cell repertoires in COVID-19. Background on the study: Spain, Italy and the United States supplied samples that represented acute and convalescent COVID-19. From T cells, B-cell-depleted T cells, or PBMCs came the material, which was cDNA or gDNA.

This clone was detected a few times. Per the germline V gene, CDR1 is SGDLS and CDR2 is YYNGEE. V dropped 2 bases and J dropped 6 bases, with 11 bases sitting between them. CDR3 length equals 13 residues. In Seattle, patients joined the study during active infection and were tracked longitudinally. Original processing notes: For nucleated cells, counts were estimated from reference gene primer amplification. Profiling relied on immunoSEQ multiplex PCR, and the TCRdb table lists in-frame clones only, not all of them. V, J and clone size are taken as reported in that table, and D and trimming were inferred from the DNA itself. The sample has 300,000 to 350,000 clones, about nine tenths seen once.

V gene TRBV9 combines with J gene TRBJ1-2, with D perhaps TRBD1 (5 bases). Sequences were obtained from peripheral blood. The receptor comes from a man in his thirties or forties with COVID-19, enrolled during active disease. DNA of the CDR3: TGTGCCAGCAGCGTTAGGGCAGGGAATGGCTACACCTTC. This sequence encodes CASSVRAGNGYTF.